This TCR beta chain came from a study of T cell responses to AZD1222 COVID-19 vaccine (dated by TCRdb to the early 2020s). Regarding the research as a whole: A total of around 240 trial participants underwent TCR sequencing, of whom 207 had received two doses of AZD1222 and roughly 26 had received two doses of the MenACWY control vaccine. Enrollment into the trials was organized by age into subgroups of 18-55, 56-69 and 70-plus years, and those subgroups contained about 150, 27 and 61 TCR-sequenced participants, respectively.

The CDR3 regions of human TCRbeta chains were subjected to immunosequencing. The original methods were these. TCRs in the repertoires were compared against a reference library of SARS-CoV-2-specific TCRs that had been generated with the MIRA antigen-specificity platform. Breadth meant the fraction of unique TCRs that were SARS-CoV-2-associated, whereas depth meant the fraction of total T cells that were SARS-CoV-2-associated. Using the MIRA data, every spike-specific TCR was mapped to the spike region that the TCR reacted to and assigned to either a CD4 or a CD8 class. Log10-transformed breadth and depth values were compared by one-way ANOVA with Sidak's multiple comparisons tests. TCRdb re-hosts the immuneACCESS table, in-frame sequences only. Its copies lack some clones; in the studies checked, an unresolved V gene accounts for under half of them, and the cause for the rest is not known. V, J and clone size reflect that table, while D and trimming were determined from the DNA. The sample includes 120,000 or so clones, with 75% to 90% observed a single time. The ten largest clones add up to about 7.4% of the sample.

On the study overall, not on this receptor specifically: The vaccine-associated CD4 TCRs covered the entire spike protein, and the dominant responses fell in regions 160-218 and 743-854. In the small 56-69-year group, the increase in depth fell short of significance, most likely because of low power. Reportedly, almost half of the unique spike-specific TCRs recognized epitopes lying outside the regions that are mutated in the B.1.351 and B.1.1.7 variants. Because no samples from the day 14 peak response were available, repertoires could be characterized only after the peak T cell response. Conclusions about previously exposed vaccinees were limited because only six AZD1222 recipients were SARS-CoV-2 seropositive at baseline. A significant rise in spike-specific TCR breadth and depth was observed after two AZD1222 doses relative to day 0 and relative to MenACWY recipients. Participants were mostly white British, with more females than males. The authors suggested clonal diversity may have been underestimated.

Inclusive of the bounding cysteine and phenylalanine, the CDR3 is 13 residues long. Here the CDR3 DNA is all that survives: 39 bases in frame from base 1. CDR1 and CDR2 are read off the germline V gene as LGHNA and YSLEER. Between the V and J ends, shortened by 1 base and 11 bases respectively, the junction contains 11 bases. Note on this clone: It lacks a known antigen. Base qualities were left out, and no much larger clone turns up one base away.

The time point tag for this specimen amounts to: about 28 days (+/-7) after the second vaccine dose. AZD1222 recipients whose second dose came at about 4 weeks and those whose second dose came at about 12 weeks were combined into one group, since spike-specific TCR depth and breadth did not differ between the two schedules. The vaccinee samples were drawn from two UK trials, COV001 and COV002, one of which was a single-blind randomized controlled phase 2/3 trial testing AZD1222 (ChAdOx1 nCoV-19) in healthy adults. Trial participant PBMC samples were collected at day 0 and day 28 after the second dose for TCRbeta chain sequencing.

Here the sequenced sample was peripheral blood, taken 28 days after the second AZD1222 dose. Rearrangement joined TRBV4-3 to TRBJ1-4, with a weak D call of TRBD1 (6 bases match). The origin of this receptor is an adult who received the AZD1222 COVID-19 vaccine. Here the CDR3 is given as CASSQATGWKLFF. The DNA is TGCGCCAGCAGCCAAGCGACAGGATGGAAACTGTTTTTT.